A single sample is the source of the 16 T cell receptor beta chains below, sequenced in a study of blood T cell repertoires in COVID-19. Libraries were prepared by immunoSEQ multiplex PCR; TCRdb keeps only in-frame clonotypes and omits some of them. Of approximately 15,000 clones in the sample, roughly 84% were seen once. The specimen was peripheral blood. The receptors originated from a man aged 45-65 years with active COVID-19.

The chain links TRBV19 to TRBJ2-3; possibly TRBD2 for D (6 bases). Trimming took 3 bases from V and 0 from J, leaving 10 bases between them. This CDR3 spans 15 amino acids. Germline CDR1 reads LNHDA; CDR2 reads SQIVND (reference sequence). CDR3 amino acids: CASSISGSSTDTQYF. The DNA for the CDR3 is TGTGCCAGTAGTATTAGCGGATCTAGCACAGATACGCAGTATTTT.

The genes are TRBV13 and TRBJ2-7; 9 bases match TRBD2. The trim removed 5 bases at V and 3 bases at J, leaving 8 bases unmatched. The V gene's germline CDR1 is PRHDT and CDR2 FYEKMQ (reference sequence). This CDR3 contains 15 residues. The DNA for the CDR3 is TGTGCCAGCAGCGTCGTAGCGGGAGAGGGCTACGAGCAGTACTTC. As protein: CASSVVAGEGYEQYF.

This clone has a handful of counts. This chain connects TRBV4-1 to TRBJ1-5; D remains unclear. CDR3 length: 15 residues. The germline V and J ends were trimmed by 1 base and 0 bases, with 7 bases remaining between them. From germline, CDR1 is MGHRA and CDR2 YSYEKL. The CDR3 sequence: CASSQVFLSNQPQHF. Written as DNA, the CDR3 is TGCGCCAGCAGCCAAGTCTTTCTTAGCAATCAGCCCCAGCATTTT.

V is TRBV6-5 and J is TRBJ2-7; possible D gene TRBD2, 6 bases. The germline V gene has CDR1 MNHEY and CDR2 SVGAGI. The CDR3 loop spans 14 amino acids. Trimming removed 0 bases at V and 3 bases at J, with 9 bases between. The CDR3 region is CASSYSDSGYEQYF. DNA of the CDR3: TGTGCCAGCAGTTACTCGGATAGCGGCTACGAGCAGTACTTC.

This clone has more than one count but fewer than ten. The chain combines TRBV28 with TRBJ2-1; 10 positions match TRBD2. From germline, CDR1 is MDHEN and CDR2 SYDVKM. The CDR3 runs to 14 residues. J gave up 4 bases and V 6 bases, and 3 bases lay outside the gene matches. CDR3 in amino acids: CASRSSGSYNEQFF. CDR3 sequence (DNA): TGTGCCAGCAGGTCTAGCGGGAGTTACAATGAGCAGTTCTTC.

The chain combines TRBV3-1 (or the pseudogene TRBV3-2) with TRBJ2-5; 10 bases are a match to TRBD2. TRBJ2-7 explains the end of the DNA better; the J call may be wrong. This CDR3 has 14 residues. Germline V gene sequence: CDR1 LGHDT, CDR2 YNNKEL (reference sequence). CDR3 protein: CASSQVAGGYEQYF. CDR3 DNA: TGTGCCAGCAGCCAAGTAGCGGGAGGTTACGAGCAGTACTTC.

The V and J genes are TRBV6-5 and TRBJ2-7; D is undetermined. The CDR3 is 11 residues long. The V end was cut by 2 bases, the J end by 8 bases, with 7 bases between. Looked up from germline, CDR1 is MNHEY and CDR2 is SVGAGI. The DNA of the CDR3 is TGTGCCAGCAGTTACGCAACTAAGCAGTACTTC. Protein product: CASSYATKQYF.

This chain connects TRBV5-4 to TRBJ1-2; 10 nucleotides align to TRBD1. V lost 3 bases and J lost 4; bases outside the gene matches: 3. This CDR3 has 14 residues. Looked up from germline, CDR1 is SGHNT and CDR2 is YYREEE (reference sequence). The CDR3, as DNA: TGTGCCAGCAGCTGGGGGGACAGGGGCTATGGCTACACCTTC. Translating it yields CASSWGDRGYGYTF.

This clone was recorded only once. The chain is built from TRBV27 and TRBJ2-3; TRBD1 is a possible D gene (6 bases). Germline CDR1 is MNHEY and CDR2 is SMNVEV (reference sequence). With 5 bases removed from V and 0 bases from J, the gap between germline ends came to 9 bases. The CDR3 sequence is 14 residues long. CDR3 coding DNA: TGTGCCAGCAGTATCACAGGGAGCACAGATACGCAGTATTTT. Translated: CASSITGSTDTQYF.

The chain joins TRBV19 to TRBJ2-1; the match to TRBD1 covers 8 bases. The junction had 26 bases not matched to a gene; V was cut back by 5 bases and J by 2 bases. This CDR3 spans 22 amino acids. Looked up from germline, CDR1 is LNHDA and CDR2 is SQIVND (reference sequence). The CDR3 DNA reads as TGTGCCAGTAGTGGAGACCCAGGGGGCGTTTATGAGGGGGAGAGCCCCTACAATGAGCAGTTCTTC. Its protein is CASSGDPGGVYEGESPYNEQFF.

This chain links TRBV14 with TRBJ1-1; possible D gene TRBD1, 5 bases. CDR1 is SGHDN and CDR2 is FVKESK in the germline V gene. This CDR3 has 15 amino acids. V shed 4 bases and J shed 1 base, with 13 bases lying between them. The CDR3 coding sequence is TGTGCCAGCAGCCCCTTTGACAGTGAGAACACTGAAGCTTTCTTT. Protein product: CASSPFDSENTEAFF.

This clone has only a few counts. The CDR3 DNA reads TGTGCCAGCAGCGCGTCAGGCAATAGCAATCAGCCCCAGCATTTT. Its translation: CASSASGNSNQPQHF. V is TRBV9 and J is TRBJ1-5, with D hard to call. Trimming took 3 bases from V and 0 from J, leaving 10 bases between them. This CDR3 comprises 15 residues. From germline, CDR1 is SGDLS and CDR2 YYNGEE.

The V and J genes are TRBV27 and TRBJ1-5; TRBD1 agrees at 8 bases. This CDR3 is 15 amino acids long. From germline, CDR1 is MNHEY and CDR2 SMNVEV (reference sequence). J lost 7 bases, V lost 5 bases, and 10 bases had no gene match. The CDR3 sequence is CASSAVVTGEQPQHF. CDR3 nucleotides: TGTGCCAGCAGTGCCGTTGTGACAGGGGAGCAGCCCCAGCATTTT.

The CDR3 protein is CATSRRVSAQETQYF. In DNA, the CDR3 is TGTGCCACCAGCAGACGGGTTAGCGCTCAAGAGACCCAGTACTTC. The V and J genes are TRBV15 and TRBJ2-5; D may be TRBD2 (5 bases). Trimming pared 2 bases from V and 2 bases from J, leaving 12 bases between. CDR3 length: 15 amino acids. Per the germline V gene, CDR1 is LNHNV and CDR2 is YYDKDF (reference sequence).

J is TRBJ1-1 and V is TRBV28, with D perhaps matching TRBD1 (6 bases). Trimming took off 2 bases at V and 3 bases at J, with 13 bases between the two ends. Germline V CDR1 and CDR2: MDHEN, SYDVKM. This CDR3 contains 15 residues. Written as DNA, the CDR3 is TGTGCCAGCAGTTTAATCCCCCCAGGGGACACTGAAGCTTTCTTT. Translation: CASSLIPPGDTEAFF.

This clone is a singleton in its sample. CDR3 sequence (DNA): TGTGCCAGCAGGAACGGGGAGACCTACGAGCAGTACTTC. Its protein product is CASRNGETYEQYF. V and J are TRBV2 and TRBJ2-7, with a weak D call TRBD2 (5 bases). This CDR3 is 13 amino acids long. Germline loops: CDR1 SNHLY, CDR2 FYNNEI. Trimming took off 6 bases at V and 2 bases at J, with 11 bases between the two ends.